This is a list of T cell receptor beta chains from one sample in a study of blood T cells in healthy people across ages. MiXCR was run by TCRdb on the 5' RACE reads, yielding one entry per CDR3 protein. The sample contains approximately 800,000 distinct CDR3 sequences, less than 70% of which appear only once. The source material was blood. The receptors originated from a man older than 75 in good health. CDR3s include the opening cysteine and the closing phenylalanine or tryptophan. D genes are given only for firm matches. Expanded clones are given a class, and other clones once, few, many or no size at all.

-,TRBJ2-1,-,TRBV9,CASSALAGTYNEQFF,TGTGCCAGCAGCGCCCTTGCAGGGACCTACAATGAGCAGTTCTTC
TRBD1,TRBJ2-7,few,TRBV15,CATSRGEPGGIDEQYF,TGTGCCACCAGCAGGGGGGAACCAGGGGGCATCGACGAGCAGTACTTC
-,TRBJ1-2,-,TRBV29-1,CSAADNHYGYTF,TGTAGCGCTGCTGACAATCACTATGGCTACACCTTC
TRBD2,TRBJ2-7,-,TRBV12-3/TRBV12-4,CASSSGRDYNEQYF,TGTGCCAGCAGTTCCGGGAGGGACTACAATGAGCAGTACTTC
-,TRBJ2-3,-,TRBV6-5,CASSDRFGDTQYF,TGTGCCAGCAGTGATAGGTTTGGAGATACGCAGTATTTT
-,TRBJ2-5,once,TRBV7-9,CASRDGSIRETQYF,TGTGCCAGCAGGGACGGATCGATACGGGAGACCCAGTACTTC
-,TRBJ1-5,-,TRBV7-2,CASSRNSNQPQHF,TGTGCCAGCAGCCGAAATAGCAATCAGCCCCAGCATTTT
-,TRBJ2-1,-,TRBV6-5,CASTQKGLVPNGQFF,TGTGCCAGCACTCAAAAGGGACTTGTCCCCAATGGGCAGTTCTTC
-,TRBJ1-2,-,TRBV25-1,CASSDTQLGSYGYTF,TGTGCCAGCAGTGATACCCAGCTAGGGTCTTATGGCTACACCTTC
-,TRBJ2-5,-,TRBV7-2,CASSLRARQETQYF,TGTGCCAGCAGCCTCCGGGCCCGCCAAGAGACCCAGTACTTC
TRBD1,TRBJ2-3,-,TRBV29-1,CSVLGQGARTQYF,TGCAGCGTTCTTGGACAGGGGGCTCGTACGCAGTATTTT
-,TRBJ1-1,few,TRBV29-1,CSVRGPSEAFF,TGCAGCGTTAGGGGACCCAGTGAAGCTTTCTTT
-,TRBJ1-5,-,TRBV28,CASSLTGWLSNQPQHF,TGTGCCAGCAGCCTCACAGGGTGGCTGAGCAATCAGCCCCAGCATTTT
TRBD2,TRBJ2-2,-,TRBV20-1,CSASASGRGGDTGELFF,TGCAGTGCTAGTGCTAGCGGGAGGGGTGGTGACACCGGGGAGCTGTTTTTT
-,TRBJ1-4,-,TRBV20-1,CSARNPPGGTNEKLFF,TGCAGTGCTAGAAATCCCCCCGGGGGAACTAATGAAAAACTGTTTTTT
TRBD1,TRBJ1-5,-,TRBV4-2,CASSQEAGGADQPQHF,TGTGCCAGCAGCCAAGAGGCAGGGGGCGCGGATCAGCCCCAGCATTTT
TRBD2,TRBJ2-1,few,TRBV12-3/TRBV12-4,CASSPRGTRHNEQFF,TGTGCCAGCAGTCCCCGCGGGACTAGACACAATGAGCAGTTCTTC
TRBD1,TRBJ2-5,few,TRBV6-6,CASSTTGGLETQYF,TGTGCCAGCAGTACGACAGGGGGCCTTGAGACCCAGTACTTC
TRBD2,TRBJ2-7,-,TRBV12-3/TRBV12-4,CASSLLTGGATYEQYF,TGTGCCAGCAGTTTATTGACGGGAGGGGCAACCTACGAGCAGTACTTC
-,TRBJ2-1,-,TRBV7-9,CASGLTNNEQFF,TGTGCCAGCGGGCTAACAAACAATGAGCAGTTCTTC
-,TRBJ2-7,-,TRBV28,CASMEWGRSSYEQYF,TGTGCCAGCATGGAGTGGGGGAGGTCCTCCTACGAGCAGTACTTC
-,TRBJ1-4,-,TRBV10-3,CAISGQFNEKLFF,TGTGCCATCAGCGGACAGTTTAATGAAAAACTGTTTTTT
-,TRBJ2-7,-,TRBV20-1,CSAPHTSSYEQYF,TGCAGTGCTCCCCACACCAGCTCCTACGAGCAGTACTTC
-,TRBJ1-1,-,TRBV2,CASSEGGMETEAFF,TGTGCCAGCAGTGAGGGAGGGATGGAAACTGAAGCTTTCTTT
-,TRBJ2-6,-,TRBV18,CASSPTSIGPSGANVLTF,TGTGCCAGCTCACCGACTAGTATCGGCCCCTCTGGGGCCAACGTCCTGACTTTC
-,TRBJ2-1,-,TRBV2,CASIGRGNEQFF,TGTGCCAGCATAGGAAGGGGCAATGAGCAGTTCTTC
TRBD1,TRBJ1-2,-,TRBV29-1,CSVAPWTGYGYTF,TGCAGCGTTGCCCCTTGGACAGGCTATGGCTACACCTTC
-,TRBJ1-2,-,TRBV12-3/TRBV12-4,CASTETEGNGYTF,TGTGCCAGCACCGAGACCGAGGGGAATGGCTACACCTTC
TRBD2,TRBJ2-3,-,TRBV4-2,CASSQLTSGRGGDTQYF,TGTGCCAGCAGCCAGCTCACTAGCGGGAGAGGTGGAGATACGCAGTATTTT
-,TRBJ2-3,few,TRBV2,CASRLGLGTDTQYF,TGTGCCAGCCGGTTAGGGCTGGGGACAGATACGCAGTATTTT
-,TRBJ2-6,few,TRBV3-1,CASSPGYGANVLTF,TGTGCCAGCAGCCCGGGGTATGGGGCCAACGTCCTGACTTTC
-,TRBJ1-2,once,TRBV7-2,CASSPPGGQGDGYTF,TGTGCCAGCAGCCCCCCGGGGGGGCAAGGCGATGGCTACACCTTC
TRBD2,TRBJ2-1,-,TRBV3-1,CASSQERGLAGFYGNEQFF,TGTGCCAGCAGCCAAGAGAGGGGACTAGCGGGCTTTTACGGGAATGAGCAGTTCTTC
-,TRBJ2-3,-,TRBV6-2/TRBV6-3,CASSDDPGIRADTQYF,TGTGCCAGCAGCGACGACCCAGGAATCAGGGCAGATACGCAGTATTTT
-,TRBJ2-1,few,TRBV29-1,CSVEDLGGSNEQFF,TGCAGCGTTGAAGATTTAGGAGGGTCCAATGAGCAGTTCTTC
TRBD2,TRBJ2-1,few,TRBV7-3,CASSWTSPSNEQFF,TGTGCCAGCAGCTGGACTAGCCCCAGCAATGAGCAGTTCTTC
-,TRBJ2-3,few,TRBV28,CASSPPARDTQYF,TGTGCCAGCAGTCCCCCAGCGCGGGATACGCAGTATTTT
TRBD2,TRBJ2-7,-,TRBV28,CASSLGGLAGERSYEQYF,TGTGCCAGCAGTTTAGGGGGACTAGCGGGAGAGAGATCCTACGAGCAGTACTTC
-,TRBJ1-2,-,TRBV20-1,CSARDPDGYGYTF,TGCAGTGCTAGAGACCCGGACGGATATGGCTACACCTTC
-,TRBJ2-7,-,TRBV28,CASSFSGRYEQYF,TGTGCCAGCAGTTTCTCAGGGAGGTACGAGCAGTACTTC
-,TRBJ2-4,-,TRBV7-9,CASSPGSGRENIQYF,TGTGCCAGCAGCCCCGGGTCCGGAAGGGAAAACATTCAGTACTTC
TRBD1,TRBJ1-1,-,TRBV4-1,CASSQRGGPDTEAFF,TGCGCCAGCAGCCAAAGAGGGGGCCCGGACACTGAAGCTTTCTTT
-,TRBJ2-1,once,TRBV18,CASSDETGGYSYNEQFF,TGTGCCAGCTCAGACGAGACGGGCGGATACTCCTACAATGAGCAGTTCTTC
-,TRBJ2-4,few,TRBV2,CASSIEGNIQYF,TGTGCCAGCAGTATCGAGGGCAACATTCAGTACTTC
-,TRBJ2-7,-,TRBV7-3,CASSVNAGTAYEQYF,TGTGCCAGCAGCGTAAACGCCGGGACCGCGTACGAGCAGTACTTC
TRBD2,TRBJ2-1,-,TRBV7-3,CASSLYGLAGGVSSYNEQFF,TGTGCCAGCAGCTTATACGGACTAGCGGGAGGGGTCAGCTCCTACAATGAGCAGTTCTTC
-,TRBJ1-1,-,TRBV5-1,CASSRGRSEVTEAFF,TGCGCCAGCAGCCGCGGACGGAGTGAGGTTACTGAAGCTTTCTTT
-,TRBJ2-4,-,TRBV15,CATSNQRAPPGEQYF,TGTGCCACCAGCAATCAAAGGGCCCCACCTGGGGAGCAGTACTTC
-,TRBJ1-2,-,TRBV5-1,CASTLGQDHGYTF,TGCGCCAGCACCCTTGGCCAGGACCATGGCTACACCTTC
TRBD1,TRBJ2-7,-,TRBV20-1,CSATTGIEQYF,TGCAGTGCCACGACAGGGATCGAGCAGTACTTC